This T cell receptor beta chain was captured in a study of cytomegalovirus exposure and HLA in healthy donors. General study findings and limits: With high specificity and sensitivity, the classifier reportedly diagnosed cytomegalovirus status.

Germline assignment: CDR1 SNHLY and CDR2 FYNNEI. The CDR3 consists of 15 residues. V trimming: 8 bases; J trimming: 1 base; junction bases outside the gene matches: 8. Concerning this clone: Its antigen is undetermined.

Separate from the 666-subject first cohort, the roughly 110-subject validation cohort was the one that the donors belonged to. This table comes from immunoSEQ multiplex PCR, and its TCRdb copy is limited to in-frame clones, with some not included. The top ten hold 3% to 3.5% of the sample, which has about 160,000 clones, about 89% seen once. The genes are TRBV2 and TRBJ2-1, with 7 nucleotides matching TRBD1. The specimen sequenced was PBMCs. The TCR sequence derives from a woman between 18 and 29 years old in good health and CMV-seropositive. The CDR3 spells CASPERGRSYNEQFF. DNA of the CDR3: TGTGCCAGCCCCGAGAGGGGGCGTTCCTACAATGAGCAGTTCTTC.